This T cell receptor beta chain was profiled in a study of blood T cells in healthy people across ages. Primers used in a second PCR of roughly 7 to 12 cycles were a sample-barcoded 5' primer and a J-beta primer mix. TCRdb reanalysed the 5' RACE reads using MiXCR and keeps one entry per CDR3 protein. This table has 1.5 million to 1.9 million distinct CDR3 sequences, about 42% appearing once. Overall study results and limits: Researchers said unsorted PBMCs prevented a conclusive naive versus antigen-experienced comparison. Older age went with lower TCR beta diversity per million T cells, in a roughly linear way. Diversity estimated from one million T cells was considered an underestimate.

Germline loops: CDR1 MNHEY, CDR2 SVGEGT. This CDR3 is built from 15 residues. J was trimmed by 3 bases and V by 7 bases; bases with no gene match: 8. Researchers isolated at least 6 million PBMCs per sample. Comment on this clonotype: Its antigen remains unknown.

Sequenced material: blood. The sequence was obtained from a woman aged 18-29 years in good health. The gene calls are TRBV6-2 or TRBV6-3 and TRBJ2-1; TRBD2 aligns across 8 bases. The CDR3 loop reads CASKVAGLFYNEQFF. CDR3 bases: TGTGCCAGCAAGGTAGCGGGACTTTTCTACAATGAGCAGTTCTTC.